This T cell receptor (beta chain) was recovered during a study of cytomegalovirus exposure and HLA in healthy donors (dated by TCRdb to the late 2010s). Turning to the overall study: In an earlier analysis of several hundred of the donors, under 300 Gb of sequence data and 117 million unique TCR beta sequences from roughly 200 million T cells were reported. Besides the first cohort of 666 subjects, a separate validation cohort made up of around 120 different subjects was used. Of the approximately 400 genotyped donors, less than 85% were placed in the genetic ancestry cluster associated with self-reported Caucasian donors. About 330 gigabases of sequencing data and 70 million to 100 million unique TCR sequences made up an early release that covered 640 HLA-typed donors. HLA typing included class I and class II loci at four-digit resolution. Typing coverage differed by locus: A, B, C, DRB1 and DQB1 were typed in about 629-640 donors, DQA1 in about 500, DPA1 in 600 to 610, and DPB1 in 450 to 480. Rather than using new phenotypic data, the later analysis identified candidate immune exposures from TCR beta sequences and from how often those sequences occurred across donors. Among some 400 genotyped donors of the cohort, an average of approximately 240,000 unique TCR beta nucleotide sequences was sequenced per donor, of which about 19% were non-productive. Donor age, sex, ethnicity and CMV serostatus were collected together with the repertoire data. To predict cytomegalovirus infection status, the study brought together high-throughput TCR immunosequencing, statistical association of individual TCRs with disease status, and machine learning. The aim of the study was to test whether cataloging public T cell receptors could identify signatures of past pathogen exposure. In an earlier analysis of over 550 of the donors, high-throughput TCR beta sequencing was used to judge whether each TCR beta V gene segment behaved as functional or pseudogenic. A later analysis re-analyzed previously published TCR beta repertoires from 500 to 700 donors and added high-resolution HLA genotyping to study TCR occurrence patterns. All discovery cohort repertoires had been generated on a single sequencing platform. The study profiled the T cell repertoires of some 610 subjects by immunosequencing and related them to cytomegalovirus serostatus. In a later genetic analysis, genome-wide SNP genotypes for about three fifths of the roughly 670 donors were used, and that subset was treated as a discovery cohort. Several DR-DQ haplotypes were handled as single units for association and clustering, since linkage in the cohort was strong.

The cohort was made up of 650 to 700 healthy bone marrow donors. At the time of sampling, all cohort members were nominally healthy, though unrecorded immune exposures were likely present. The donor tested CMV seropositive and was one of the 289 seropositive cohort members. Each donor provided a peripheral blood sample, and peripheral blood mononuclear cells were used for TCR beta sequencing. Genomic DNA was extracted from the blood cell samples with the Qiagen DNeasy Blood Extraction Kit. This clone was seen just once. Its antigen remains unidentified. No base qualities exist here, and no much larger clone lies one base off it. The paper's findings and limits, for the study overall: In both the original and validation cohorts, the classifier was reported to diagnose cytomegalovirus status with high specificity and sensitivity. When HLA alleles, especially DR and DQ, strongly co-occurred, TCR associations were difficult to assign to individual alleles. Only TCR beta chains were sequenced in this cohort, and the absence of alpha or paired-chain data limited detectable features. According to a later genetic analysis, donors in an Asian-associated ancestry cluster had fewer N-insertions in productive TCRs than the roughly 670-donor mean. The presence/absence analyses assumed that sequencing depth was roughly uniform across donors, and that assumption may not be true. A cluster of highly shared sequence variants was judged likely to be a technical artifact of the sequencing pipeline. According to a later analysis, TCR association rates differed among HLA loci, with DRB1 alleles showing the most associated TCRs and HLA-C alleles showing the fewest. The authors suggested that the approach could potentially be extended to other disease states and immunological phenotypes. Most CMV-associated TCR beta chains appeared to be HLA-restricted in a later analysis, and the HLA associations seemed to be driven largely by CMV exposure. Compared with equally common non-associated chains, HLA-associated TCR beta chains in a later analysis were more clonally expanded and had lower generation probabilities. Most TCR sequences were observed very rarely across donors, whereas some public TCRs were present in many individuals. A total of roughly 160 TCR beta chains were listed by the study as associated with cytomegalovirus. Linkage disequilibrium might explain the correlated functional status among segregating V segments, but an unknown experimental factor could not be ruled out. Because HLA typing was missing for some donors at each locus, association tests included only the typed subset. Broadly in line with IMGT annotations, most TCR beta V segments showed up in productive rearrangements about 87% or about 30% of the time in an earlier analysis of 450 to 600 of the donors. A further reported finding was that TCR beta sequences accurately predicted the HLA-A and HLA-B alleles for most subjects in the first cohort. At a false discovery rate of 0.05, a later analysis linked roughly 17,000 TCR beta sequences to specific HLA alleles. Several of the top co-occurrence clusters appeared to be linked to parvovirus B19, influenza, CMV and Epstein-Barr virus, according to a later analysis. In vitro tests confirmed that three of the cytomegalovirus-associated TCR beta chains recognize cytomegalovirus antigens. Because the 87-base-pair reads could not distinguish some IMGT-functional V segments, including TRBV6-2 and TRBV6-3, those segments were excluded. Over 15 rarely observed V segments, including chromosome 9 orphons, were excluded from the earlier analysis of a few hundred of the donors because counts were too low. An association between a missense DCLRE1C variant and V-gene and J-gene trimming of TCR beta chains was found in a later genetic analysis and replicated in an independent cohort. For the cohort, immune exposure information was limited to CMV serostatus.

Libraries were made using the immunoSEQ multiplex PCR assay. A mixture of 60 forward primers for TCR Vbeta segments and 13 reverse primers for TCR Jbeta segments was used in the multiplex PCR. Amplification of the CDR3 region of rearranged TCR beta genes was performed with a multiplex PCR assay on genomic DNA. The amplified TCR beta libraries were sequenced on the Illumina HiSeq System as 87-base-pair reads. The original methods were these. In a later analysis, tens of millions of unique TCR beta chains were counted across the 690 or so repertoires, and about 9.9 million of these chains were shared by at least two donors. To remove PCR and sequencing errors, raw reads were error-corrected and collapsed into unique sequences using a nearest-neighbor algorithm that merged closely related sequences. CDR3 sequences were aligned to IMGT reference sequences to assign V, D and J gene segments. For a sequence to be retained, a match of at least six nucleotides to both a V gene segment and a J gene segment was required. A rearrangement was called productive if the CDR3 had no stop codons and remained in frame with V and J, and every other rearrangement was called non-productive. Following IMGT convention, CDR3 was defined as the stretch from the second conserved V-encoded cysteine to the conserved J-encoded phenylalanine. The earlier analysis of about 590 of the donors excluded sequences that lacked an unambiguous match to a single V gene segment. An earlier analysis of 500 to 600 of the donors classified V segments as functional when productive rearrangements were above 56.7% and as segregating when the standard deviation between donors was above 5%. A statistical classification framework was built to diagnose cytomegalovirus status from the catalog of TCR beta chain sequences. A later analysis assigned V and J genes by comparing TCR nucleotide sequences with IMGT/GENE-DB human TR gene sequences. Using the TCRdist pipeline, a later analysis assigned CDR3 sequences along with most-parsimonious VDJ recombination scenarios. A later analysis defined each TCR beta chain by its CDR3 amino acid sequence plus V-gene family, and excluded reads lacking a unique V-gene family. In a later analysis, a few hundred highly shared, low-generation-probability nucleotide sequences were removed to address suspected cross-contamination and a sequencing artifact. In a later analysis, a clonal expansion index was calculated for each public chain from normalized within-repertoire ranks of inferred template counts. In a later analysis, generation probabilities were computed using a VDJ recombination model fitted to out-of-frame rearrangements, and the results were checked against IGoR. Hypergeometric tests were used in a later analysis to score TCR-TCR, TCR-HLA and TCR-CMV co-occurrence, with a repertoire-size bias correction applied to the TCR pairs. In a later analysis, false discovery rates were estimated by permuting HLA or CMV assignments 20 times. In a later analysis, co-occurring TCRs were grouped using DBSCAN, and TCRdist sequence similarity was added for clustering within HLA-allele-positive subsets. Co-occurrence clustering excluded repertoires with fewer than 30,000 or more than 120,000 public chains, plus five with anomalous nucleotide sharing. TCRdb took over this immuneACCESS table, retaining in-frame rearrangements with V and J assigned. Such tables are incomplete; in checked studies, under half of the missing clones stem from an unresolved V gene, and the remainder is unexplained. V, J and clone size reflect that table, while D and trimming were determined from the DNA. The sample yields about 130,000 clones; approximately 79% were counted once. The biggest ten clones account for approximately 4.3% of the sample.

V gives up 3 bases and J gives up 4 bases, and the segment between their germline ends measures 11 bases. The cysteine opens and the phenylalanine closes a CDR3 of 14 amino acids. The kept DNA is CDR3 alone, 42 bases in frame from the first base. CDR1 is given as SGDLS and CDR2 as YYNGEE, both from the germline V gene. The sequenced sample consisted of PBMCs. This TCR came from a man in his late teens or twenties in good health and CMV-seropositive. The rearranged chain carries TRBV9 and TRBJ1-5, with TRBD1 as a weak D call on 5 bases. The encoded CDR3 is CASSADGGNQPQHF. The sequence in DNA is TGTGCCAGCAGCGCGGACGGGGGAAATCAGCCCCAGCATTTT.